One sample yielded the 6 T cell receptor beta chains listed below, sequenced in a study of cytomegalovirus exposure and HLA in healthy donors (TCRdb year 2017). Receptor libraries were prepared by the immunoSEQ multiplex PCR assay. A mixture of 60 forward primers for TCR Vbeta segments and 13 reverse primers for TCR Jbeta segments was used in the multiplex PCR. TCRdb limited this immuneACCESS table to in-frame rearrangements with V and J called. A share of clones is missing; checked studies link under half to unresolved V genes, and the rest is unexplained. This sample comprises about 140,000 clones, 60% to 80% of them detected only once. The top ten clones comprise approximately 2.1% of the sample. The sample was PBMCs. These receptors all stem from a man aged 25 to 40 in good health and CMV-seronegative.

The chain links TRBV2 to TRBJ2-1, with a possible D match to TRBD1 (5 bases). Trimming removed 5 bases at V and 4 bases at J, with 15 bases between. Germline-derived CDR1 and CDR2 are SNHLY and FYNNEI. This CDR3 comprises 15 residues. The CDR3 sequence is CASSSDMLLYNEQFF. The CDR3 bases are TGTGCCAGCAGTTCGGACATGCTACTATACAATGAGCAGTTCTTC.

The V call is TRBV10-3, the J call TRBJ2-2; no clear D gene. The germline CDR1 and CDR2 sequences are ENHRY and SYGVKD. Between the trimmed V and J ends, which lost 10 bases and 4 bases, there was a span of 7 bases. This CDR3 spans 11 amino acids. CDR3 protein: CATTTTGELFF. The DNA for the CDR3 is TGTGCCACCACTACCACCGGGGAGCTGTTTTTT.

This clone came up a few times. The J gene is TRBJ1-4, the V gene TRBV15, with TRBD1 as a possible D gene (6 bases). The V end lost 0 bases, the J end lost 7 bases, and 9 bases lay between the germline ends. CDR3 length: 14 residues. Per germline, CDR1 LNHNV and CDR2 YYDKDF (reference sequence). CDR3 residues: CATSRDQGSEKLFF. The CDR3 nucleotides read TGTGCCACCAGCAGAGATCAGGGGAGTGAAAAACTGTTTTTT. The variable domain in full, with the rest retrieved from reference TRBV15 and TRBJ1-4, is DAMVIQNPRYQVTQFGKPVTLSCSQTLNHNVMYWYQQKSSQAPKLLFHYYDKDFNNEADTPDNFQSRRPNTSFCFLDIRSPGLGDTAMYLCATSRDQGSEKLFFGSGTQLSVL.

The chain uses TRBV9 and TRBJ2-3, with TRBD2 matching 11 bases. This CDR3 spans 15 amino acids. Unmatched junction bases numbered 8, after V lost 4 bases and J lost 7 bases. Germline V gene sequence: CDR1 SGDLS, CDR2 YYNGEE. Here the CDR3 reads CASSKLAGAYYTQYF. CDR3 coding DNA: TGTGCCAGCAGCAAACTAGCGGGGGCTTATTATACGCAGTATTTT.

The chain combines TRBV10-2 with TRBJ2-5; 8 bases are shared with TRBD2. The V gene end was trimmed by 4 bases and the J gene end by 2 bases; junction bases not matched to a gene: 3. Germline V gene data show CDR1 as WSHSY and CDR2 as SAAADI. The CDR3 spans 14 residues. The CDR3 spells CASSATSGQETQYF. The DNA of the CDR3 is TGCGCCAGCAGTGCTACTAGCGGACAAGAGACCCAGTACTTC.

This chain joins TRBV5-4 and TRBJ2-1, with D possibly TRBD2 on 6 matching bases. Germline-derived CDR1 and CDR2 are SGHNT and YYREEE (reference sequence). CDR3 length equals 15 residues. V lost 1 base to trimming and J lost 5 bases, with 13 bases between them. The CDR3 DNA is TGTGCCAGCAGCTTGCCAAGCGGGCTCCACAATGAGCAGTTCTTC. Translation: CASSLPSGLHNEQFF.